This entry describes one TCR beta chain. Its antigen is currently unknown. This CDR3 region has 15 residues. Germline assignment: CDR1 MNHEY and CDR2 SVGAGI. This sample was included in a study of cytomegalovirus exposure and HLA in healthy donors. The primer mix had 60 Vbeta and 13 Jbeta primers. Here immunoSEQ multiplex PCR was the method, and the copy in TCRdb shows in-frame clones only, minus some. The data hold around 130,000 clones, with roughly 75% observed a single time. Study-level findings and limits: The authors enumerated some 170 TCR beta chains as linked to cytomegalovirus. Reportedly, cytomegalovirus status was diagnosed with high sensitivity and specificity.

The genes are TRBV6-5 and TRBJ2-5; tentatively, D is TRBD1 (5 bases). The end of the DNA is better explained by TRBJ2-7, so the J call may be wrong. The TCR was taken from a man in his thirties or forties in good health and CMV-seronegative. Sequencing was carried out using PBMCs. CDR3 in DNA: TGTGCCAGCAGTTACTCTTTGACAGCTCCCTACGAGCAGTACTTC. This encodes CASSYSLTAPYEQYF.